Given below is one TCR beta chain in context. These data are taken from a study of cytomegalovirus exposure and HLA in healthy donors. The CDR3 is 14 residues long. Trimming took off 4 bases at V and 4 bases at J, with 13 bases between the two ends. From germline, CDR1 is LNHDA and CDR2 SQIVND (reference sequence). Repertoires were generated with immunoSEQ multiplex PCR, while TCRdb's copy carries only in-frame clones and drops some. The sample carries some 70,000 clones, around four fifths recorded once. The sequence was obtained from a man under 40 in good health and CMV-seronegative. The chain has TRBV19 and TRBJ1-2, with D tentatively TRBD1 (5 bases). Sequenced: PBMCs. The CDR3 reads CASSKTDRIYGYTF. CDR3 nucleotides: TGTGCCAGTAGTAAAACTGACAGAATCTATGGCTACACCTTC.